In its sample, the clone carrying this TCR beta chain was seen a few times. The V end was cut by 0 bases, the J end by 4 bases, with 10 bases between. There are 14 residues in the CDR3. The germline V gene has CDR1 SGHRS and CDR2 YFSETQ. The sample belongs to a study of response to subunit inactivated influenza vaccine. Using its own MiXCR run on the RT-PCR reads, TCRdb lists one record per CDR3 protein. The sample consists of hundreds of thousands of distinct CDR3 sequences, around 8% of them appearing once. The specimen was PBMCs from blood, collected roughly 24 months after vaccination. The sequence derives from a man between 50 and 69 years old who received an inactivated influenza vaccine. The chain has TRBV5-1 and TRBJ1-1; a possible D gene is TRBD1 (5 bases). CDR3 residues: CASSLAGGITEAFF. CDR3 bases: TGCGCCAGCAGCTTGGCTGGGGGGATCACTGAAGCTTTCTTT.